A selection of T cell receptor beta chains follows, all from one sample in a study of T cells in Graves' hyperthyroidism and ophthalmopathy. MiXCR was run by TCRdb on the multiplex PCR reads, yielding one entry per CDR3 protein. The repertoire holds about 420,000 distinct CDR3 sequences, with about 13% as singletons. Sequenced material: blood. Every receptor here comes from a woman aged 18-29 years with Graves' hyperthyroidism. CDR3s include the opening cysteine and the closing phenylalanine or tryptophan. D genes are given only for firm matches. Expanded clones get a size class; other rows say once, few or many, or leave the size out.

J gene | V gene | D gene | clone size | CDR3 DNA | CDR3 protein
TRBJ2-5 | TRBV29-1 | - | many | TGCAGCGTTGGGGTCGGCGGAGAGACCCAGTACTTC | CSVGVGGETQYF
TRBJ1-5 | TRBV2 | - | - | TGTGCCAGCAGCGGGGCCCCAGGGGGCAATCAGCCCCAGCATTTT | CASSGAPGGNQPQHF
TRBJ1-2 | TRBV5-6 | - | - | TGTGCCAGCAGCTTGGGGTACAGCTATGGCTACACCTTC | CASSLGYSYGYTF
TRBJ2-6 | TRBV29-1 | - | few | TGCAGCGTTGAGACAGCTGGGGCCAACGTCCTGACTTTC | CSVETAGANVLTF
TRBJ2-7 | TRBV28 | TRBD1 | many | TGTGCCAGCAGGCCGGGACAGGACTACGAGCAGTACTTC | CASRPGQDYEQYF
TRBJ2-7 | TRBV10-3 | TRBD1 | many | TGTGCCATCAGGGGCCGGGACAGGGACTCCGAGCAGTACTTC | CAIRGRDRDSEQYF
TRBJ1-6 | TRBV12-5 | - | many | TGTGCTAGTGGTGATCTATCTGATGACATTAATTCACCCCTCCACTTT | CASGDLSDDINSPLHF
TRBJ2-1 | TRBV6-1 | TRBD2 | - | TGTGCCAGCAGTTACGCGGGAGTCATCGACAATGAGCAGTTCTTC | CASSYAGVIDNEQFF
TRBJ1-1 | TRBV27 | - | - | TGTGCCAGCAGTTTCTATGGTGAAGCTTTCTTT | CASSFYGEAFF
TRBJ2-5 | TRBV5-5 | - | many | TGTGCCAGCAGCTTGAGGGATATGGAGACCCAGTACTTC | CASSLRDMETQYF
TRBJ2-2 | TRBV19 | TRBD2 | - | TGTGCCAGTAGTAGACTAGCGGGAGAAGCCGGGGAGCTGTTTTTT | CASSRLAGEAGELFF
TRBJ2-5 | TRBV18 | TRBD1 | many | TGTGCCAGCTCACCATTACCGACAGGGGGCCAAGAGACCCAGTACTTC | CASSPLPTGGQETQYF
TRBJ2-2 | TRBV6-1 | - | many | TGTGCCAGCAGTGAATGGGAGGGGGCGAACACCGGGGAGCTGTTTTTT | CASSEWEGANTGELFF
TRBJ2-1 | TRBV12-3/TRBV12-4 | TRBD2 | - | TGTGCCAGCAGCCATAATAAGGTGGGCAAAATAGCGGGAGACTACAATGAGCAGTTCTTC | CASSHNKVGKIAGDYNEQFF
TRBJ2-3 | TRBV11-2 | TRBD2 | many | TGTGCCAGCAGCCCACTAGCGGGGAAAGATACGCAGTATTTT | CASSPLAGKDTQYF
TRBJ1-1 | TRBV12-3/TRBV12-4 | - | many | TGTGCCAGCAGTTTCCCGGGAACTGAAGCTTTCTTT | CASSFPGTEAFF
TRBJ2-1 | TRBV18 | - | many | TGTGCCAGCTCACCATCTCGCGGACGGGATGAGCAGTTCTTC | CASSPSRGRDEQFF
TRBJ2-7 | TRBV6-2/TRBV6-3 | - | many | TGTGCCAGCAGTTACCGGGGTCTGGACCAAGCCTACGAGCAGTACTTC | CASSYRGLDQAYEQYF
TRBJ2-7 | TRBV7-8 | TRBD2 | many | TGTGCCAGCAGCTCCATCCCAGAGACTAGCACGAACGAGCAGTACTTC | CASSSIPETSTNEQYF
TRBJ1-1 | TRBV7-6 | TRBD1 | - | TGTGCCAGCAGCCGCCAGGGGACAGGGAGTTTGAAGACTGAAGCTTTCTTT | CASSRQGTGSLKTEAFF
TRBJ2-3 | TRBV28 | - | many | TGTGCCAGCAGTTTGGAAGATACGCAGTATTTT | CASSLEDTQYF
TRBJ2-5 | TRBV6-1 | - | few | TGTGCCAGCAGTCTCAGCTGGACAGAAAGTGAAGAGACCCAGTACTTC | CASSLSWTESEETQYF
TRBJ1-6 | TRBV5-1 | - | few | TGCGCCAGCAGCCCGCTTGGGGGGGCCGATTCACCCCTCCACTTT | CASSPLGGADSPLHF
TRBJ1-1 | TRBV20-1 | TRBD1 | many | TGCAGTGCAAGACAGGGTTCGGGTTGGGACACTGAAGCTTTCTTT | CSARQGSGWDTEAFF
TRBJ1-5 | TRBV12-3/TRBV12-4 | - | many | TGTGCCAGCAGTCTAGGACAGTTGTATAGCAATCAGCCCCAGCATTTT | CASSLGQLYSNQPQHF
TRBJ2-1 | TRBV14 | TRBD2 | few | TGTGCCAGCAGCCCAAATAGCGGGATGGATTTCAATGAGCAGTTCTTC | CASSPNSGMDFNEQFF
TRBJ2-2 | TRBV19 | TRBD2 | few | TGTGCCAGTAGGGAAATAGCGGGAGTTACCGGGGAGCTGTTTTTT | CASREIAGVTGELFF
TRBJ1-2 | TRBV28 | - | many | TGTGCCAGCAATTTTGGGAGGGCTACCTATGGCTACACCTTC | CASNFGRATYGYTF
TRBJ1-1 | TRBV7-9 | - | - | TGCGCCAGCAGCCGTGCCAGCGAATCCATGAACACTGAAGCTTTCTTT | CASSRASESMNTEAFF
TRBJ2-7 | TRBV7-9 | - | few | TGTGCCACCGGGGGCCTTGAGACAAGACCCTACGAGCAGTACTTC | CATGGLETRPYEQYF
TRBJ2-7 | TRBV3-1 | TRBD2 | many | TGTGCCAGCAGCCAAGAGAGGACTAGCGGCTCCTACGAGCAGTACTTC | CASSQERTSGSYEQYF
TRBJ2-5 | TRBV28 | - | - | TGTGCCAGCAGCACGGGAGGGGGCGCTTGGGAGACCCAGTACTTC | CASSTGGGAWETQYF
TRBJ2-1 | TRBV20-1 | TRBD2 | many | TGCAGTGCTTGGGCGGGAGATGAGCAGTTCTTC | CSAWAGDEQFF
TRBJ2-1 | TRBV20-1 | TRBD2 | many | TGCAGTGCTAGGGCTAGCGGGATCTCCTACAATGAGCAGTTCTTC | CSARASGISYNEQFF
TRBJ2-1 | TRBV19 | - | many | TGTGCCAACACCTATAGGAGGGTTGAGCAGTTCTTC | CANTYRRVEQFF
TRBJ2-3 | TRBV2 | TRBD2 | - | TGTGCCAGCAGTGGACTAGCGGAGTCTGATACGCAGTATTTT | CASSGLAESDTQYF
TRBJ2-3 | TRBV28 | - | many | TGTGCCAGCAGTTTAACGACAGATACGCAGTATTTT | CASSLTTDTQYF
TRBJ1-4 | TRBV28 | - | - | TGTGCCAGCAGTGGGGGGAGAGCAACTAATGAAAAACTGTTTTTT | CASSGGRATNEKLFF
TRBJ2-5 | TRBV30 | - | many | TGTGCCTGGGCACGACAAGAGACCCAGTACTTC | CAWARQETQYF
TRBJ1-5 | TRBV3-1 | - | - | TGTGCCAGCAGCCTCGGACGGTCTAGCAATCAGCCCCAGCATTTT | CASSLGRSSNQPQHF
TRBJ1-5 | TRBV7-2 | - | many | TGTGCCAGCAGCCTCGACAGGCTTAATCAGCCCCAGCATTTT | CASSLDRLNQPQHF
TRBJ2-3 | TRBV28 | - | - | TGTGCCAGCAGTTTGGGGCAGGGGTCCCCAGATACGCAGTATTTT | CASSLGQGSPDTQYF
TRBJ2-2 | TRBV28 | - | many | TGTGCCAGCAGTTTCCAGGCAGGGGACACCGGGGAGCTGTTTTTT | CASSFQAGDTGELFF
TRBJ1-4 | TRBV6-1 | TRBD1 | - | TGTGCCAGCAGCCTTGGACAGGGTGAAAAACTGTTTTTT | CASSLGQGEKLFF
TRBJ2-1 | TRBV27 | TRBD2 | - | TGTGCCAGCAGTTTATCGGGACTAGTCCGGGGTGAGCAGTTCTTC | CASSLSGLVRGEQFF
TRBJ2-7 | TRBV4-3 | - | - | TGCGCCAGCAGCCAAACGACGAGGTCCTACGAGCAGTACTTC | CASSQTTRSYEQYF
TRBJ2-7 | TRBV13 | TRBD1 | - | TGTGCCAGCAGCTTAGGCTCGGGACAGGGGGCCTCCTACGAGCAGTACTTC | CASSLGSGQGASYEQYF
TRBJ1-2 | TRBV2 | - | many | TGTGCCAGGGCGGGACGGATCTATGGCTACACCTTC | CARAGRIYGYTF
TRBJ2-2 | TRBV9 | - | - | TGTGCCAGCAGCGTCAAACGGGGCATATCGAACATCGGGGAGCTGTTTTTT | CASSVKRGISNIGELFF
TRBJ1-4 | TRBV7-8 | - | - | TGTGCCAGCAGCTTAGGGATACCAGAAAAACTGTTTTTT | CASSLGIPEKLFF
TRBJ1-1 | TRBV28 | - | - | TGTGCCGGCGGGGAGGGGCCTATGAACACTGAAGCTTTCTTT | CAGGEGPMNTEAFF
TRBJ2-5 | TRBV3-1 | TRBD2 | many | TGTGCCAGCAGCGCCATACTAGCGGGAGGAGAGACCCAGTACTTC | CASSAILAGGETQYF
TRBJ2-5 | TRBV6-2/TRBV6-3 | TRBD2 | - | TGTGCCAGCAGCCACGTCTCATTTGGCGGGAGGGGAACCGGGGAGACCCAGTACTTC | CASSHVSFGGRGTGETQYF
TRBJ1-4 | TRBV28 | - | many | TGTGCCAGCAGTTTATCCGGAATTGCAACTAATGAAAAACTGTTTTTT | CASSLSGIATNEKLFF
TRBJ2-1 | TRBV7-3 | - | few | TGTGCCAGCAGCTTACAAAGAAACAATGAGCAGTTCTTC | CASSLQRNNEQFF